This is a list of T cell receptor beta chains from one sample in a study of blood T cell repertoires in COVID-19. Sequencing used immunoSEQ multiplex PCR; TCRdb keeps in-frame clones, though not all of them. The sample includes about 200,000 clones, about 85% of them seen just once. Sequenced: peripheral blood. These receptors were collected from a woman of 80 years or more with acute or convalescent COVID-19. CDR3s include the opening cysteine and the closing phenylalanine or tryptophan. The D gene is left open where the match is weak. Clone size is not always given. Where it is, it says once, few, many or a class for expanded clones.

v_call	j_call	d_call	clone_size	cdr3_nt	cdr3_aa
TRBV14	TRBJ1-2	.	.	TGTGCCAGCAGCCAACTGTCAGGGTGGAATGGCTACACCTTC	CASSQLSGWNGYTF
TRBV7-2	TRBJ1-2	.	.	TGTGCCAGCAGCTTATCGGTTCGTTCAAGTGGGGCAGACACCTTC	CASSLSVRSSGADTF
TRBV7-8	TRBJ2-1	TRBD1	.	TGTGCCAGCAGCATAGGGGGACAGGGGGCATCCTACAATGAGCAGTTCTTC	CASSIGGQGASYNEQFF
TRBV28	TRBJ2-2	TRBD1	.	TGTGCCAGCATCCTTCACGGTGGGACAGGGGGTGTGAACACCGGGGAGCTGTTTTTT	CASILHGGTGGVNTGELFF
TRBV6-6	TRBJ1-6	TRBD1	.	TGTGCCAGCAGTTACCCTGGACAGGTGGAGGCCCTCCACTTT	CASSYPGQVEALHF
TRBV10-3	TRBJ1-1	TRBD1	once	TGTGCCATCAGCACAGGGGGTGTGAACACTGAAGCTTTCTTT	CAISTGGVNTEAFF
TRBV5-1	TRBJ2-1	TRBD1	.	TGCGCCAGCAGTCCGACAGGGAGCTCCTACAATGAGCAGTTCTTC	CASSPTGSSYNEQFF
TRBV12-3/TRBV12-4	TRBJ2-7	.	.	TGTGCCAGCAGTGCCGGGGCCTACGAGCAGTACTTC	CASSAGAYEQYF
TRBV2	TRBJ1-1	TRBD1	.	TGTGCCAGCAGTGCTACAGGGGGGAACACTGAAGCTTTCTTT	CASSATGGNTEAFF
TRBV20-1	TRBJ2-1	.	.	TGCAGTGCTAGTGGGAGCTCCTACAATGAGCAGTTCTTC	CSASGSSYNEQFF
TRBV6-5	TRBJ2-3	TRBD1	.	TGTGCCAGCAGCTATTCCGGGACAGTTGCCGATACGCAGTATTTT	CASSYSGTVADTQYF
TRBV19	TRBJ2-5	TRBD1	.	TGTGCCAGTAGTAGGGGGACAGGGACCAGAAAGACCCAGTACTTC	CASSRGTGTRKTQYF
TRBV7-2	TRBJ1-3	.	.	TGTGCCAGCAGCTACCTCTGGGGGGGCTCTGGAAACACCATATATTTT	CASSYLWGGSGNTIYF
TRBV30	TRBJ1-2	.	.	TGTGCCTGGAGTGTACCTCCAGCTAACTATGGCTACACCTTC	CAWSVPPANYGYTF
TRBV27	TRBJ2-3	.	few	TGTGCCAGCAGTTCACCGGTCCGCACAGATACGCAGTATTTT	CASSSPVRTDTQYF
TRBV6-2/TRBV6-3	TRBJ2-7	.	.	TGTGCCAGCAGTACGATCGGGACAAAAAGTCATTCCTACGAGCAGTACTTC	CASSTIGTKSHSYEQYF
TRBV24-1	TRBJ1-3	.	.	TGTGCCACCAGTGATCTAGGTGGGAACACCATATATTTT	CATSDLGGNTIYF
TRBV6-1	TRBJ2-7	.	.	TGTGCCAGCAGTGAAGGATTAGTTTCCTACGAGCAGTACTTC	CASSEGLVSYEQYF
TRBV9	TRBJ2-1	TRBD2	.	TGTGCCAGCAGCGAAAATAGCGGGAGGGCCTATTCCCATGAGCAGTTCTTC	CASSENSGRAYSHEQFF
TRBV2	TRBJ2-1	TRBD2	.	TGTGCCAGCAGTGGGGGACTAGCGTGGGGAAATGAGCAGTTCTTC	CASSGGLAWGNEQFF
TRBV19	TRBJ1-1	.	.	TGTGCCAGTAGTATTATAGGGGGTGCGCCGAACACTGAAGCTTTCTTT	CASSIIGGAPNTEAFF
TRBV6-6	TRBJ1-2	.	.	TGTGCCAGCAGAGCCCAGACGGCCAGGGGCTATGGCTACACCTTC	CASRAQTARGYGYTF
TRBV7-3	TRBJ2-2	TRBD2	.	TGTGCCAGCAGCCCCGCTAGCGGGAGGGTGAACACCGGGGAGCTGTTTTTT	CASSPASGRVNTGELFF
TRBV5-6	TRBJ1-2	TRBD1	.	TGTGCCAGCAGCTTCTTCCGACAGGGTTCTGGCTACACCTTC	CASSFFRQGSGYTF
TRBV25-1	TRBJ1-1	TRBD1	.	TGTGCCAGCAGTGAGAATATCCGGGACAGGGGGCGGACTGAAGCTTTCTTT	CASSENIRDRGRTEAFF
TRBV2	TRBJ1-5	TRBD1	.	TGTGCCAGCAGTGGGACAGGACAAAATCAGCCCCAGCATTTT	CASSGTGQNQPQHF
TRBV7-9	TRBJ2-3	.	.	TGTGCCAGCAGCTTAGAAACGGTGCCAGATACGCAGTATTTT	CASSLETVPDTQYF
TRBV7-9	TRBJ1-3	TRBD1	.	TGTGCCAGCAGCTTACAGCAGGGGGCCTCTGGAAACACCATATATTTT	CASSLQQGASGNTIYF
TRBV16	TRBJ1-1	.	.	TGTGCCAGCAGCAGCAGGGGTATAGGGAACACTGAAGCTTTCTTT	CASSSRGIGNTEAFF
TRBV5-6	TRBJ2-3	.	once	TGTGCCAGCAGCGTTTCGAGCACAGATACGCAGTATTTT	CASSVSSTDTQYF
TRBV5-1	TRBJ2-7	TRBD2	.	TGCGCCAGCAGCTTGGCCGGGACTAGCGGGAGGTACGAGCAGTACTTC	CASSLAGTSGRYEQYF
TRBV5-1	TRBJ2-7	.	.	TGCGCCAGCAGCTTACCAGGGGATAGCTACGAGCAGTACTTC	CASSLPGDSYEQYF
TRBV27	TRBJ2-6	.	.	TGTGCCAGTACCGACGGGTACCCCTGGGCCAACGTCCTGACTTTC	CASTDGYPWANVLTF
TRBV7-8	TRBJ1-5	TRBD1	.	TGTGCCAGCAGCTTAGAACAGGGGATACAGCCCCAGCATTTT	CASSLEQGIQPQHF
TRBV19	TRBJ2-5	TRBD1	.	TGTGCCAGTAGTGAGGACAGGGGCTCCCTAGAGACCCAGTACTTC	CASSEDRGSLETQYF
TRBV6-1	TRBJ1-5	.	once	TGTGCCAGCAGTGAACTAACTACTGAGTACCAGCATTTT	CASSELTTEYQHF
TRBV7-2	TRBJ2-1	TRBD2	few	TGTGCCAGCAGCTCATCAGCGGGGCATAATGAGCAGTTCTTC	CASSSSAGHNEQFF
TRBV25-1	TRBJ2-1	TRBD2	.	TGTGCCAGCAGCCCCGGACTAGCGGCTTACAATGAGCAGTTCTTC	CASSPGLAAYNEQFF
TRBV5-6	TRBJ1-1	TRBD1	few	TGTGCCAGCAGCTTTGGGACAGTACTGAACACTGAAGCTTTCTTT	CASSFGTVLNTEAFF
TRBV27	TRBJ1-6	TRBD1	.	TGTGCCAGCAGTTTTTGGGACAGAAATAATTCACCCCTCCACTTT	CASSFWDRNNSPLHF
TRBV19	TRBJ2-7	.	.	TGTGCCAGTAGTATTGTAGCAGCCTCCTACGAGCAGTACTTC	CASSIVAASYEQYF
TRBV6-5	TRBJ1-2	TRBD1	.	TGTGCCAGCAGTTACGGGACAGCTAACTATGGCTACACCTTC	CASSYGTANYGYTF
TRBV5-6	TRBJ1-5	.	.	TGTGCCAGCAGCTTGGGGACAAATATGGGAAATCAGCCCCAGCATTTT	CASSLGTNMGNQPQHF
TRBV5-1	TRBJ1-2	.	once	TGCGCCAGCAGCTTGGAATGGGCCGTCTATGGCTACACCTTC	CASSLEWAVYGYTF
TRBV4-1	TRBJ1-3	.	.	TGCGCCAGCAGCCAAGGGGGGCGGTCTGGAAACACCATATATTTT	CASSQGGRSGNTIYF
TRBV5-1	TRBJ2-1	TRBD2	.	TGCGCCAGCAGCTGGATGTGGACTAGCGGGGGGATGAACAATGAGCAGTTCTTC	CASSWMWTSGGMNNEQFF
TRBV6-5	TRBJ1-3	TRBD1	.	TGTGCCAGCAGTTCGGACAGGGGTCCTGGAAACACCATATATTTT	CASSSDRGPGNTIYF
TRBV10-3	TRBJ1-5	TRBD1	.	TGTGCCATCAGTGAGTCAGGACAGGAGGGTCAGCCCCAGCATTTT	CAISESGQEGQPQHF
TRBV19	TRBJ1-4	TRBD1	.	TGTGCCAGTAGTATAAGGGACAGGGCCAGGGAAAAACTGTTTTTT	CASSIRDRAREKLFF
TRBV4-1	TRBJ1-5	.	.	TGCGCCAGCAGCCAAGATCAGACAGAACCCTATCAGCCCCAGCATTTT	CASSQDQTEPYQPQHF
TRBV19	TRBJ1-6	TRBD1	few	TGTGCCAGTAAATGGACAGGGAATTCACCCCTCCACTTT	CASKWTGNSPLHF
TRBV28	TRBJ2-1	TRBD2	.	TGTGCCAGCAGTTTAACGCCGACTAGCGGGTCCTACAATGAGCAGTTCTTC	CASSLTPTSGSYNEQFF
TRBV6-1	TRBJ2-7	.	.	TGTGCCAGCAGTGAACTCAGGGTGGACGAGCAGTACTTC	CASSELRVDEQYF